The T cell receptor beta chain under discussion was sequenced for a study of technical replicates of blood from a few donors. The germline gives CDR1 SNHLY, CDR2 FYNNEI. The CDR3 sequence is 15 residues long. The V end was cut by 1 base, the J end by 4 bases, with 11 bases between. Repertoires were generated with immunoSEQ multiplex PCR, while TCRdb's copy carries only in-frame clones and drops some. The repertoire holds about 62,000 clones, roughly 86% seen once, with about 5% in the top ten. Sequenced: PBMCs. This chain joins TRBV2 and TRBJ1-5, with TRBD1 as a possible D gene (5 bases). This TCR was recovered from a human donor in good health. Some clones in this sample may be carry-over from other donors' samples. DNA for the CDR3: TGTGCCAGCAGTGAAGGGGGACTAGGAAATCAGCCCCAGCATTTT. Translated, it gives CASSEGGLGNQPQHF.